One sample yielded the 8 T cell receptor beta chains listed below, sequenced in a study of T cell responses to AZD1222 COVID-19 vaccine. Assay: immunoSEQ multiplex PCR; the TCRdb copy retains only in-frame clones and omits some. The data contain over 130,000 clones, about 95% of them singletons. This specimen consisted of peripheral blood, obtained on day 0 of AZD1222 vaccination. The origin of the receptors is an adult in good health.

This clone showed up just once. The V and J genes are TRBV19 and TRBJ1-5; no reliable D call. Germline-derived CDR1 and CDR2 are LNHDA and SQIVND (reference sequence). The CDR3 spans 12 residues. The V and J ends lost 5 bases and 5 bases respectively, with 7 bases between them. For the CDR3, the DNA is TGTGCCAGTAGTCTCACCGATCAGCCCCAGCATTTT. This codes for CASSLTDQPQHF.

This chain connects TRBV21-1 to TRBJ2-1; the table's D call, TRBD2, was not checked against the DNA. TRBV21-1 is recorded as a pseudogene. The CDR3 has 18 residues. DNA of the CDR3: TGTGCCAGCAGCAAAGCTGCCCCCCCCGAGTATGCCTACAATGAGCAGTTCTTC. Protein sequence: CASSKAAPPEYAYNEQFF.

This chain uses TRBV7-9 with TRBJ2-1; 7 bases agree with TRBD1. The V segment lost 5 bases and the J segment 7 bases; nucleotides outside the gene matches: 2. The CDR3 loop spans 12 amino acids. The germline gives CDR1 SEHNR, CDR2 FQNEAQ (reference sequence). The CDR3 coding sequence is TGTGCCAGCAGCAGACAGGGAAATGAGCAGTTCTTC. Amino acids: CASSRQGNEQFF. The full variable domain, completed using reference TRBV7-9 and TRBJ2-1, is DTGVSQNPRHKITKRGQNVTFRCDPISEHNRLYWYRQTLGQGPEFLTYFQNEAQLEKSRLLSDRFSAERPKGSFSTLEIQRTEQGDSAMYLCASSRQGNEQFFGPGTRLTVL.

V is TRBV7-2 and J is TRBJ2-1; TRBD2 is a possible D gene (5 bases). V was trimmed by 5 bases and J by 3 bases, leaving 11 bases between them. The germline V gene encodes CDR1 SGHTA and CDR2 FQGNSA. The CDR3 extends over 14 amino acids. The CDR3 loop reads CASSAHTSYNEQFF. The CDR3 DNA follows: TGTGCCAGCAGCGCCCACACTAGCTACAATGAGCAGTTCTTC. The whole variable domain, remainder taken from reference TRBV7-2 and TRBJ2-1, is GAGVSQSPSNKVTEKGKDVELRCDPISGHTALYWYRQSLGQGLEFLIYFQGNSAPDKSGLPSDRFSAERTGGSVSTLTIQRTQQEDSAVYLCASSAHTSYNEQFFGPGTRLTVL.

The chain employs TRBV12-3 or TRBV12-4 and TRBJ1-1; D is perhaps TRBD1 (6 bases). This CDR3 has 13 amino acids. Trimming stripped 5 bases from V and 11 bases from J, with 18 bases between. The CDR3 sequence is CASSTTGRLGAFF. CDR3 DNA sequence: TGTGCCAGCAGTACAACAGGGCGCCTCGGGGCTTTCTTT.

The chain is built from TRBV6-2 or TRBV6-3 and TRBJ1-5; D uncertain. Trimming removed 4 bases at V and 1 base at J, with 8 bases between. The CDR3 length is 14 residues. CDR1 and CDR2 (germline): MNHEY, SVGEGT. The CDR3 reads CASSSTISNQPQHF. The CDR3 region has the DNA TGTGCCAGCAGTTCGACAATAAGCAATCAGCCCCAGCATTTT.

This chain connects TRBV7-6 to TRBJ1-3, with 8 bases lining up with TRBD1. Germline V lookup: CDR1 SGHVS, CDR2 FNYEAQ. The V and J ends lost 5 bases and 5 bases, in that order; junction bases with no gene match: 5. The CDR3 has 14 residues. The CDR3 DNA sequence: TGTGCCAGCAGCGCGACAGGGGCAAGAAACACCATATATTTT. Translating it yields CASSATGARNTIYF.

The rearrangement uses TRBV28 and TRBJ1-1, with 9 bases fitting TRBD1. With 2 bases clipped from V and 7 bases from J, the junction kept 8 bases outside the gene matches. The CDR3 loop spans 15 amino acids. Germline-derived CDR1 and CDR2 are MDHEN and SYDVKM. The CDR3 loop is CASSLLPGQGLEAFF. In DNA form, the CDR3 reads TGTGCCAGCAGTTTACTTCCGGGACAGGGACTTGAAGCTTTCTTT.